Below are 14 T cell receptor beta chains sequenced from a single sample in a study of T-cell reconstitution after alpha-beta-depleted transplantation in children. The authors prepared the TCRbeta library with unique molecular identifiers. MiXCR, run by TCRdb on the PCR reads, gives a single entry per CDR3 protein. The sample consists of some 340,000 distinct CDR3 sequences, 10% to 13% of them appearing once. Sequences were derived from PBMCs from the stem cell graft donor, sampled from the stem cell graft. These receptors all stem from a human donor who donated a stem cell graft to a child with acute lymphoblastic leukemia.

This clonotype was seen many times. The rearrangement uses TRBV4-1 and TRBJ2-7; 13 nucleotides match TRBD2. V lost 4 bases, J lost 2 bases, and 2 bases stayed unmatched. Looked up from germline, CDR1 is MGHRA and CDR2 is YSYEKL. There are 15 residues in the CDR3. The CDR3 DNA is TGCGCCAGCAGCCCGGGACTAGCGGGGCCCTACGAGCAGTACTTC. Residues: CASSPGLAGPYEQYF.

V is TRBV20-1 and J is TRBJ2-7, with 9 bases aligning to TRBD2. Germline V gives CDR1 DFQATT, CDR2 SNEGSKA (reference sequence). CDR3 length equals 17 residues. The CDR3 protein is CSVRVGSSGMIFYEQYF. For the CDR3, the DNA is TGCAGCGTTAGAGTCGGGTCTAGCGGGATGATCTTTTACGAGCAGTACTTC.

This clonotype was counted between two and nine times. The V call is TRBV6-2 or TRBV6-3, the J call TRBJ2-1; 9 bases align to TRBD2. The V and J ends lost 7 bases and 0 bases, in that order; junction bases with no gene match: 10. Looked up from germline, CDR1 is MNHEY and CDR2 is SVGEGT. This CDR3 contains 17 residues. CDR3 nucleotides: TGTGCCAGCACCCCAGACCATAGCGGGAGCTCCTACAATGAGCAGTTCTTC. Protein: CASTPDHSGSSYNEQFF.

This clonotype has only a few counts. The chain couples TRBV12-3 or TRBV12-4 to TRBJ2-5; TRBD2 aligns across 8 bases. V lost 2 bases, J lost 2 bases, and 7 bases stayed unmatched. The length of the CDR3 is 16 residues. The CDR3 is CASSLISGSGQETQYF. CDR3 sequence (DNA): TGTGCCAGCAGTTTAATCAGCGGGAGCGGACAAGAGACCCAGTACTTC.

This clonotype has only a few counts. In DNA, the CDR3 is TGTGCCAGCAGCCAGCGGGAACGCTACGAGCAGTACTTC. Translated, it gives CASSQRERYEQYF. The chain employs TRBV27 and TRBJ2-7; the match to TRBD2 covers 7 bases. Germline CDR1 is MNHEY and CDR2 is SMNVEV (reference sequence). The V segment lost 6 bases and the J segment 3 bases; nucleotides outside the gene matches: 5. CDR3 length: 13 residues.

This clonotype appeared many times. J is TRBJ2-3 and V is TRBV29-1; 12 positions agree with TRBD2. V shed 4 bases and J 1 base; nucleotides not matched to a gene: 0. This CDR3 has 14 amino acids. Germline assignment: CDR1 SQVTM and CDR2 ANQGSEA. CDR3 nucleotides: TGCAGCGTTGGACTAGCGGGAGGCACAGATACGCAGTATTTT. As protein: CSVGLAGGTDTQYF.

This clonotype was detected only a few times. The rearrangement joins TRBV15 to TRBJ2-1, with 12 nucleotides matching TRBD2. Germline CDR1 LNHNV, CDR2 YYDKDF (reference sequence). CDR3 length: 16 residues. Trimming cost V 5 bases and J 6 bases; bases outside gene matches: 8. Written as DNA, the CDR3 is TGTGCCACCAGCCCTCAGAGGGGACTAGCGGGCAATGAGCAGTTCTTC. This sequence encodes CATSPQRGLAGNEQFF. Full variable domain (remainder filled in from reference TRBV15 and TRBJ2-1): DAMVIQNPRYQVTQFGKPVTLSCSQTLNHNVMYWYQQKSSQAPKLLFHYYDKDFNNEADTPDNFQSRRPNTSFCFLDIRSPGLGDTAMYLCATSPQRGLAGNEQFFGPGTRLTVL.

The chain carries TRBV28 and TRBJ2-1; tentative D call: TRBD2 (5 bases). The CDR3 is made up of 17 amino acids. Looked up from germline, CDR1 is MDHEN and CDR2 is SYDVKM. The V gene lost 3 bases and the J gene lost 0 bases, with 15 bases spanning the gap. The CDR3: CASSLPGIDNSYNEQFF. The CDR3 DNA sequence: TGTGCCAGCAGTTTGCCGGGGATAGATAACTCCTACAATGAGCAGTTCTTC.

This sequence joins TRBV27 and TRBJ2-1; D may be TRBD2 (6 bases). The V and J ends lost 7 bases and 9 bases respectively, with 16 bases between them. There are 13 residues in the CDR3. Germline values: CDR1 MNHEY, CDR2 SMNVEV (reference sequence). CDR3 in DNA: TGTGCCAGCACCTCGATGGGAGGAGGTGAGCAGTTCTTC. This encodes CASTSMGGGEQFF.

This clonotype was found many times. V usage is TRBV6-2 or TRBV6-3 and J usage is TRBJ1-1, with unresolved D. V dropped 2 bases and J dropped 0 bases, with 4 bases sitting between them. CDR3 length: 13 residues. From germline, CDR1 is MNHEY and CDR2 SVGEGT. The CDR3 loop is CASSYAVNTEAFF. The CDR3 DNA follows: TGTGCCAGCAGTTACGCGGTGAACACTGAAGCTTTCTTT.

For this clonotype: Lacking the conserved final phenylalanine or tryptophan, this CDR3 likely reflects a read error. The chain links TRBV5-1 to TRBJ2-7; D gene ambiguous. Germline V gives CDR1 SGHRS, CDR2 YFSETQ. CDR3 length equals 13 residues. The V end lost 0 bases, the J end lost 7 bases, and 11 bases lay between the germline ends. The CDR3 region has the DNA TGCGCCAGCAGCTTGGAGGTAGGGCCGGAGCAGTACTTG. It translates to CASSLEVGPEQYL.

The rearrangement joins TRBV12-3 or TRBV12-4 to TRBJ1-5, with D tentatively TRBD1 (6 bases). V lost 7 bases and J 6 bases, leaving 19 bases between the germline ends. The CDR3 runs to 15 residues. The CDR3 here is CASTLFMGAAQPQHF. Written as DNA, the CDR3 is TGTGCCAGCACCTTATTTATGGGGGCGGCTCAGCCCCAGCATTTT.

This clonotype showed up just a few times. The J gene is TRBJ2-3, the V gene TRBV12-3 or TRBV12-4, with D possibly being TRBD2 (5 bases). CDR3 length equals 16 residues. Deletions cut 5 bases from V and 4 bases from J, with 19 bases between. The CDR3 here is CASSRLYWEKADTQYF. CDR3 DNA: TGTGCCAGCAGTCGACTCTACTGGGAGAAGGCAGATACGCAGTATTTT.

This clonotype showed up just a few times. The chain joins TRBV7-8 to TRBJ2-7; 9 bases are shared with TRBD2. Germline lookup yields CDR1 SGHVS and CDR2 FQNEAQ. The CDR3 covers 16 residues. Trimming took 5 bases from V and 8 from J; bases not matched to a gene: 16. The chain's CDR3 is CASSATSGGPLTKQYF. The CDR3 coding sequence is TGTGCCAGCAGCGCGACTAGCGGCGGACCCCTTACGAAGCAGTACTTC.